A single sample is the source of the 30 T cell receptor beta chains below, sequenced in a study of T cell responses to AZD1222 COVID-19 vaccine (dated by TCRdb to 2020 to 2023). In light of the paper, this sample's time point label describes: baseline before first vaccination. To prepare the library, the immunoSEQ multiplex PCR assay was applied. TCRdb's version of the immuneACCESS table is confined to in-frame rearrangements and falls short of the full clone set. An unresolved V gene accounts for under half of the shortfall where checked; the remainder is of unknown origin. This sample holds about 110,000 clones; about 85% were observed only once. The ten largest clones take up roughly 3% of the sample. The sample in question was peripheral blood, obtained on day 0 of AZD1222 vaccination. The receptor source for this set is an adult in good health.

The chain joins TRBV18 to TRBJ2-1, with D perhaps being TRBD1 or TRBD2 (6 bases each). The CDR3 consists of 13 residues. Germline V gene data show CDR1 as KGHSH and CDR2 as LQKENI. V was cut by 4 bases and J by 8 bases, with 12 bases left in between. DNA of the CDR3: TGTGCCAGCTCACGTTTGGAGGGGGATGAGCAGTTCTTC. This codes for CASSRLEGDEQFF.

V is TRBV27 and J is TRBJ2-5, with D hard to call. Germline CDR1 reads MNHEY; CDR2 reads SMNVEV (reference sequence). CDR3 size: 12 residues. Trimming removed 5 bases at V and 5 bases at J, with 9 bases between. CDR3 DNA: TGTGCCAGCAGTCCTGGTGGTGAGACCCAGTACTTC. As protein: CASSPGGETQYF.

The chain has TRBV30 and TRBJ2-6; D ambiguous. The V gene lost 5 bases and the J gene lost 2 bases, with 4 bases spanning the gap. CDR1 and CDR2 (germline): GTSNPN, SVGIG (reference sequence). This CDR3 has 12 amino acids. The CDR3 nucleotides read TGTGCCTGGTCGGCTGGGGCCAACGTCCTGACTTTC. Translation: CAWSAGANVLTF.

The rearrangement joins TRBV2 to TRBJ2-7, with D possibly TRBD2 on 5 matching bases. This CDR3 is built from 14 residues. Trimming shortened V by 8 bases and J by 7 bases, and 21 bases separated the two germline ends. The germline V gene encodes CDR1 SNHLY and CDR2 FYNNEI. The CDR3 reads CASREVSGKGEQYF. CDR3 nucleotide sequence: TGTGCCAGCCGCGAGGTCAGCGGAAAAGGGGAGCAGTACTTC.

The CDR3 reads CASSVTDAGGPLHF. DNA for the CDR3: TGTGCCAGCAGCGTAACGGACGCCGGAGGCCCCCTCCACTTT. The rearrangement uses TRBV9 and TRBJ1-6; D uncertain. Per germline, CDR1 SGDLS and CDR2 YYNGEE. CDR3 size: 14 residues. V lost 1 base, J lost 13 bases, and 15 bases lay in between.

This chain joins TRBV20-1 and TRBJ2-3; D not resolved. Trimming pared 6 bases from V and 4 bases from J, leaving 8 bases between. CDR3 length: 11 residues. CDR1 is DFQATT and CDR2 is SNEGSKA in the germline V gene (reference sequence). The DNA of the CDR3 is TGCAGTGCCCGGATCCCAGATACGCAGTATTTT. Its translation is CSARIPDTQYF.

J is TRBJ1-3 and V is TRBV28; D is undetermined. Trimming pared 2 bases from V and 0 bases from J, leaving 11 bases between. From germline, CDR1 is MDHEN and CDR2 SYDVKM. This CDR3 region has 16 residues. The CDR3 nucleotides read TGTGCCAGCAGTTTACTATTAACAGTCTCTGGAAACACCATATATTTT. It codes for CASSLLLTVSGNTIYF.

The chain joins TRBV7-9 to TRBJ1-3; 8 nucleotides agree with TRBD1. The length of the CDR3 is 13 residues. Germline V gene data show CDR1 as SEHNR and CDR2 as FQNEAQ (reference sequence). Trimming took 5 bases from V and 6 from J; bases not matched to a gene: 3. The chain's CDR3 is CASSQTGVNTIYF. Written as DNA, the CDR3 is TGTGCCAGCAGCCAGACAGGGGTAAACACCATATATTTT.

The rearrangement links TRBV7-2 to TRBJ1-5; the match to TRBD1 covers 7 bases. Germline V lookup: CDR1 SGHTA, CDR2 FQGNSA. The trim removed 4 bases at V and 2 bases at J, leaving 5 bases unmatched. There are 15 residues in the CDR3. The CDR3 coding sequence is TGTGCCAGCAGCTCTTATGGACAGGGCAATCAGCCCCAGCATTTT. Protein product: CASSSYGQGNQPQHF. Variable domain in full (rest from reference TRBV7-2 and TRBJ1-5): GAGVSQSPSNKVTEKGKDVELRCDPISGHTALYWYRQSLGQGLEFLIYFQGNSAPDKSGLPSDRFSAERTGGSVSTLTIQRTQQEDSAVYLCASSSYGQGNQPQHFGDGTRLSIL.

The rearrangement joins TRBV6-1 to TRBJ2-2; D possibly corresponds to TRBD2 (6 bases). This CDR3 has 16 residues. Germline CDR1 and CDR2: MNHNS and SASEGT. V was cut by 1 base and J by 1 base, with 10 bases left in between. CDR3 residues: CASSEGGSGNTGELFF. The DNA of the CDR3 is TGTGCCAGCAGTGAAGGGGGTAGCGGGAACACCGGGGAGCTGTTTTTT.

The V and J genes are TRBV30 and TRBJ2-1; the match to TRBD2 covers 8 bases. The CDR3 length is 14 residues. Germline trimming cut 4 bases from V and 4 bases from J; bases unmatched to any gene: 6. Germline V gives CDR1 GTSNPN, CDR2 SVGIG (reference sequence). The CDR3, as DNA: TGTGCCTGGACTGCCCCGGGGGGGTACAATGAGCAGTTCTTC. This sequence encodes CAWTAPGGYNEQFF.

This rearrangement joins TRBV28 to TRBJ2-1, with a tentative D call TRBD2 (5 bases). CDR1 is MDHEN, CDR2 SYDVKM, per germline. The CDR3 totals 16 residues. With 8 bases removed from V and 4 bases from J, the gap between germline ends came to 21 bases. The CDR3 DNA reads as TGTGCCAGCCCCCCGTCCCCAGAGGGCCCATACAATGAGCAGTTCTTC. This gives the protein CASPPSPEGPYNEQFF. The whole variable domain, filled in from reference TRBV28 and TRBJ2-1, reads DVKVTQSSRYLVKRTGEKVFLECVQDMDHENMFWYRQDPGLGLRLIYFSYDVKMKEKGDIPEGYSVSREKKERFSLILESASTNQTSMYLCASPPSPEGPYNEQFFGPGTRLTVL.

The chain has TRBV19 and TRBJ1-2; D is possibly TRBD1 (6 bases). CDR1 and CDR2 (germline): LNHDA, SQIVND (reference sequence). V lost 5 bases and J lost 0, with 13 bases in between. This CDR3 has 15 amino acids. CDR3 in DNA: TGTGCCAGTAGTTCACAGGGCGCTTCTAACTATGGCTACACCTTC. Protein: CASSSQGASNYGYTF.

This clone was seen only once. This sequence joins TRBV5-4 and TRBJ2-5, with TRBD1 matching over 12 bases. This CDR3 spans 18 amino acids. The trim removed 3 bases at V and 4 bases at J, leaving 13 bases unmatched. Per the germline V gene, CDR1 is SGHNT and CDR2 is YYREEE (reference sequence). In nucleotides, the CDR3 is TGTGCCAGCAGCTGGCGTCGTATCCGGGACAGGGGGCGAGAGACCCAGTACTTC. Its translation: CASSWRRIRDRGRETQYF.

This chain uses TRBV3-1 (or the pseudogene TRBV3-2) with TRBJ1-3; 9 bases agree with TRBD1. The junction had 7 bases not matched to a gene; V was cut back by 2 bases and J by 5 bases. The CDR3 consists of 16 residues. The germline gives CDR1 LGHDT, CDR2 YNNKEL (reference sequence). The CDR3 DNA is TGTGCCAGCAGCCAATTCGACAGGGGGAAAAGAAACACCATATATTTT. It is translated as CASSQFDRGKRNTIYF.

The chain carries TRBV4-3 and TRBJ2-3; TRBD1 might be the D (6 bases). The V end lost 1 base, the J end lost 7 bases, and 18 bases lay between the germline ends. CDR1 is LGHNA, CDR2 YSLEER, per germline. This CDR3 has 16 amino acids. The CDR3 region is CASSQGHREPGNTQYF. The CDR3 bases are TGCGCCAGCAGCCAAGGTCACAGGGAACCGGGGAATACGCAGTATTTT.

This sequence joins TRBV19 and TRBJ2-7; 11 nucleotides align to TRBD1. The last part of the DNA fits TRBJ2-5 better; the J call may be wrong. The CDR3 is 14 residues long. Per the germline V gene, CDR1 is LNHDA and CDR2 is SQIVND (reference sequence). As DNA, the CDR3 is TGTGCCAGTAGTATCACGGGACAGGGGGTGACCCAGTACTTC. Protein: CASSITGQGVTQYF.

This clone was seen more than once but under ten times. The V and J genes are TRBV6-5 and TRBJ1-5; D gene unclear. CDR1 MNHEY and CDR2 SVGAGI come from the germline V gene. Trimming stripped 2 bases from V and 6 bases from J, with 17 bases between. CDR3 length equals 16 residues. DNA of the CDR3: TGTGCCAGCAGTTACAAGCAGTGTAGAACCTCTCAGCCCCAGCATTTT. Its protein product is CASSYKQCRTSQPQHF.

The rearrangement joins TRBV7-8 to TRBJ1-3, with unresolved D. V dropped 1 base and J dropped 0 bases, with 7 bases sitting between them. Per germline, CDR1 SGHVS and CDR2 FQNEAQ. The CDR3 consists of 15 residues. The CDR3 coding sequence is TGTGCCAGCAGCTTAGAAGGGAGCTCTGGAAACACCATATATTTT. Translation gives CASSLEGSSGNTIYF.

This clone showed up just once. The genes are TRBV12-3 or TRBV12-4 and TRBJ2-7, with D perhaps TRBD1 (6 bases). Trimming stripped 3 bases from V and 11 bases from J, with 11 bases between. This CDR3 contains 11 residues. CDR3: CASSFGRGKYF. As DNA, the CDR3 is TGTGCCAGCAGTTTTGGCAGGGGCAAGTACTTC.

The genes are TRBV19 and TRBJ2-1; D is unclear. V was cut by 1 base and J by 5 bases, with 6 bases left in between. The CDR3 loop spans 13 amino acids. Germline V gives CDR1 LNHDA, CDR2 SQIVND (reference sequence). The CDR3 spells CASSIGENNEQFF. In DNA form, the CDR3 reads TGTGCCAGTAGTATAGGAGAAAACAATGAGCAGTTCTTC.

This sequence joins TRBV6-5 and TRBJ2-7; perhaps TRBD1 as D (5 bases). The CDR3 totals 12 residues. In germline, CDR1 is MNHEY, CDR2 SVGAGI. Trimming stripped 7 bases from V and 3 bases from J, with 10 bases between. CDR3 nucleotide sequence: TGTGCCAGCAAGGGGAACAGCTACGAGCAGTACTTC. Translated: CASKGNSYEQYF.

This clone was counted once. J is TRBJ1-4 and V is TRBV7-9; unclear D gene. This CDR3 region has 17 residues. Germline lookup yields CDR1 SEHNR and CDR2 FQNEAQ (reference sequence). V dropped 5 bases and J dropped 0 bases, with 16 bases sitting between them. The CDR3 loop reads CASSNGVQVATNEKLFF. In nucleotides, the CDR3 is TGTGCCAGCAGCAACGGGGTCCAAGTTGCAACTAATGAAAAACTGTTTTTT.

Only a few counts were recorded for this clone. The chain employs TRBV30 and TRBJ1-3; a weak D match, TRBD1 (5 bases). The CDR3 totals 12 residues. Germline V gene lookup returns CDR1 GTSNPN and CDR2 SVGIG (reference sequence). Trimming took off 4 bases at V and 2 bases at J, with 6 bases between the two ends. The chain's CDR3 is CAWTGPGNTIYF. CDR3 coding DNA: TGTGCCTGGACAGGGCCTGGAAACACCATATATTTT.

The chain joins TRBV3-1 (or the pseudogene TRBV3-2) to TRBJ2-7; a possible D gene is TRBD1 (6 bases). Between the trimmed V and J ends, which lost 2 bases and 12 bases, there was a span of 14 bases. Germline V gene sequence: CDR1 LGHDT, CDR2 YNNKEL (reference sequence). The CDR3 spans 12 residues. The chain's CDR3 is CASSQNTGLTYF. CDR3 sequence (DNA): TGTGCCAGCAGCCAAAACACAGGGTTGACGTACTTC.

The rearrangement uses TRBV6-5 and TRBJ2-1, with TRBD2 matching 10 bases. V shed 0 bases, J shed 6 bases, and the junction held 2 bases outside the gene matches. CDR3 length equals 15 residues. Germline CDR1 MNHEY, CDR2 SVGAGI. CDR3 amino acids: CASSYSAGGSNEQFF. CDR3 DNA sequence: TGTGCCAGCAGTTACTCAGCGGGAGGGAGCAATGAGCAGTTCTTC.

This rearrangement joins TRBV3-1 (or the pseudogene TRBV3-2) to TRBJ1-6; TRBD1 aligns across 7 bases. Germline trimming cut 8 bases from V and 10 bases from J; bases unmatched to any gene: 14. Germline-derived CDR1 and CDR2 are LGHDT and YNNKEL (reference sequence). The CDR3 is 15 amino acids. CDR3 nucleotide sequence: TGTGCCAGCTCTCTAGGCGCAGGGGGACACTCACCCCTCCACTTT. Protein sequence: CASSLGAGGHSPLHF.

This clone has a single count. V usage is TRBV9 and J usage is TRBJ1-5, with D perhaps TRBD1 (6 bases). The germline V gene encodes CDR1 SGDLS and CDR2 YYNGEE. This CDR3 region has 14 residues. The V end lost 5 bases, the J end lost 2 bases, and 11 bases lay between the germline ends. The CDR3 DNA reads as TGTGCCAGCAGTGCGGGGGGCGGCAATCAGCCCCAGCATTTT. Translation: CASSAGGGNQPQHF.

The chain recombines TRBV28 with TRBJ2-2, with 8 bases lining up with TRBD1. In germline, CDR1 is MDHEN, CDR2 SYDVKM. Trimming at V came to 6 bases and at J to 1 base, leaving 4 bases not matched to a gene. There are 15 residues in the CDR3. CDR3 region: CASSPGQVNTGELFF. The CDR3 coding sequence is TGTGCCAGCAGCCCGGGACAGGTGAACACCGGGGAGCTGTTTTTT.

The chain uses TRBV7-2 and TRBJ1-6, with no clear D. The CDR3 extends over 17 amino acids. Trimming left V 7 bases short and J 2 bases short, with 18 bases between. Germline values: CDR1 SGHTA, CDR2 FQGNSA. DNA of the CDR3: TGTGCCAGCACCGCTTCTGCGGGTCGCGCCTATAATTCACCCCTCCACTTT. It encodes CASTASAGRAYNSPLHF.